This record covers a single TCR beta chain. Its target is not known. The sample originates from a study of cytomegalovirus exposure and HLA in healthy donors. General observations from the study: Cytomegalovirus-associated TCR beta chains were listed, numbering under 200.

Germline V gene sequence: CDR1 SQVTM, CDR2 ANQGSEA. J gave up 5 bases and V 4 bases, and 11 bases lay outside the gene matches. The CDR3 loop spans 15 amino acids. Researchers ran the PCR with 60 Vbeta and 13 Jbeta primers. Clones were read by immunoSEQ multiplex PCR, and TCRdb kept only the in-frame ones, dropping some. This table has roughly 180,000 clones, over 65% appearing once. The rearrangement uses TRBV29-1 and TRBJ2-5; 9 nucleotides line up with TRBD1. The receptor was isolated from a female donor in good health and CMV-seronegative. The sequencing input was PBMCs. Here the CDR3 reads CSVGGTGLGAETQYF. The CDR3 region has the DNA TGCAGCGTTGGGGGGACAGGGTTGGGTGCGGAGACCCAGTACTTC.